These 15 T cell receptor beta chains originate from one sample sequenced in a study of PD-1 blockade in classical Hodgkin lymphoma. The repertoire was sequenced with immunoSEQ multiplex PCR; TCRdb's copy has only in-frame clones and lacks some. The sample has more than 15,000 clones, about nine tenths seen once. The time point here: newly diagnosed, previously untreated cHL patient sample. Sequences were obtained from peripheral blood mononuclear cells (PBMCs). These receptors were taken from a human donor with classical Hodgkin lymphoma.

This chain joins TRBV9 and TRBJ2-6; no firm D call. The CDR3 length is 16 residues. CDR1 SGDLS and CDR2 YYNGEE come from the germline V gene. The V gene lost 3 bases and the J gene lost 0 bases, with 10 bases spanning the gap. The DNA for the CDR3 is TGTGCCAGCAGCGAACTTCCGGCCTCTGGGGCCAACGTCCTGACTTTC. It specifies CASSELPASGANVLTF.

CDR3 protein: CAISDAPGQGFF. Here the CDR3 DNA reads TGTGCCATCAGTGATGCCCCGGGACAGGGGTTCTTC. This chain uses TRBV10-3 with TRBJ2-1, with TRBD1 matching 9 bases. The V and J ends lost 3 bases and 15 bases, in that order; junction bases with no gene match: 6. The CDR3 has 12 amino acids. Germline CDR1 reads ENHRY; CDR2 reads SYGVKD.

This clone is labeled large. The rearrangement joins TRBV27 to TRBJ1-2; D is perhaps TRBD1 (5 bases). This CDR3 comprises 15 residues. Trimming took 5 bases from V and 1 from J, leaving 14 bases between them. CDR1 MNHEY and CDR2 SMNVEV come from the germline V gene (reference sequence). CDR3 loop: CASSPIDSLNYGYTF. DNA for the CDR3: TGTGCCAGCAGTCCAATAGACAGCCTTAACTATGGCTACACCTTC.

V gene TRBV5-1 combines with J gene TRBJ2-2, with D tentatively TRBD2 (5 bases). Germline assignment: CDR1 SGHRS and CDR2 YFSETQ. The length of the CDR3 is 16 residues. With 1 base removed from V and 0 bases from J, the gap between germline ends came to 10 bases. CDR3 region: CASSLRGSSNTGELFF. CDR3 in DNA: TGCGCCAGCAGCTTGAGAGGGTCATCGAACACCGGGGAGCTGTTTTTT. Variable domain in full (rest from reference TRBV5-1 and TRBJ2-2): KAGVTQTPRYLIKTRGQQVTLSCSPISGHRSVSWYQQTPGQGLQFLFEYFSETQRNKGNFPGRFSGRQFSNSRSEMNVSTLELGDSALYLCASSLRGSSNTGELFFGEGSRLTVL.

This clone was detected once. V is TRBV16 and J is TRBJ1-2, with 8 bases matching TRBD1. This CDR3 has 16 amino acids. The V and J ends lost 0 bases and 7 bases, in that order; junction bases with no gene match: 10. The V gene's germline CDR1 is KGHSY and CDR2 FQNENV. The CDR3 DNA sequence: TGTGCCAGCAGCCAATCTGGCGGACAGGGAAGGATTGGCTACACCTTC. Translating gives CASSQSGGQGRIGYTF.

This clone has just one count. This chain joins TRBV28 and TRBJ1-1; tentative D call: TRBD1 (5 bases). The CDR3 is 14 residues long. Trimming stripped 7 bases from V and 1 base from J, with 13 bases between. Germline V gene data show CDR1 as MDHEN and CDR2 as SYDVKM. CDR3 protein: CASKRDAKNTEAFF. The CDR3, as DNA: TGTGCCAGCAAAAGGGACGCCAAGAACACTGAAGCTTTCTTT.

V gene TRBV6-4 combines with J gene TRBJ2-7; 7 nucleotides match TRBD1. Germline loops: CDR1 MRHNA, CDR2 SNTAGT. This CDR3 is 17 amino acids long. The V segment lost 0 bases and the J segment 4 bases; nucleotides outside the gene matches: 12. The DNA for the CDR3 is TGTGCCAGCAGTGACTCGAAATCAACAGGGGATCGTTACGAGCAGTACTTC. This codes for CASSDSKSTGDRYEQYF.

The rearrangement joins TRBV9 to TRBJ2-3; D may be TRBD1 or TRBD2 (6 bases each). The V and J ends lost 0 bases and 5 bases respectively, with 10 bases between them. The germline V gene encodes CDR1 SGDLS and CDR2 YYNGEE. This CDR3 spans 14 amino acids. The CDR3 DNA is TGTGCCAGCAGCGTAGGGGGGGCTGTAGATACGCAGTATTTT. This translates into CASSVGGAVDTQYF.

The rearrangement joins TRBV6-6 to TRBJ2-5; D perhaps matches TRBD1 (6 bases). The CDR3 runs to 13 residues. V gave up 6 bases and J gave up 1 base, with 9 bases separating them. The V gene's germline CDR1 is MNHNY and CDR2 SVGAGI (reference sequence). CDR3 coding DNA: TGTGCCAGCAGGCTACAGGGCCAAGAGACCCAGTACTTC. Amino acid sequence: CASRLQGQETQYF.

The chain carries TRBV7-2 and TRBJ2-1; 10 bases line up with TRBD2. Germline loops: CDR1 SGHTA, CDR2 FQGNSA. CDR3 length equals 16 residues. J was trimmed by 6 bases and V by 5 bases; bases with no gene match: 10. The CDR3 coding sequence is TGTGCCAGCAGCCCCAACCGGGGACTAGCGTCCAATGAGCAGTTCTTC. This translates into CASSPNRGLASNEQFF.

This clone was seen a single time. The genes are TRBV28 and TRBJ2-5; D unresolved. V was cut by 5 bases and J by 5 bases, with 18 bases left in between. This CDR3 has 15 amino acids. From germline, CDR1 is MDHEN and CDR2 SYDVKM. CDR3 in amino acids: CASSPPSPVGETQYF. The CDR3 nucleotides are TGTGCCAGCAGTCCCCCCTCTCCTGTCGGGGAGACCCAGTACTTC.

The count of this clone is one. The chain couples TRBV11-2 to TRBJ2-5; D is undetermined. V lost 5 bases and J 5 bases, leaving 18 bases between the germline ends. Per the germline V gene, CDR1 is SGHAT and CDR2 is FQNNGV. There are 15 residues in the CDR3. CDR3 in amino acids: CASSPRASYTETQYF. The DNA of the CDR3 is TGTGCCAGCAGCCCTCGGGCCAGTTATACGGAGACCCAGTACTTC.

J is TRBJ2-7 and V is TRBV11-1; TRBD1 aligns across 9 bases. Germline assignment: CDR1 SGHAT and CDR2 FQDESV (reference sequence). J gave up 5 bases and V 0 bases, and 5 bases lay outside the gene matches. The CDR3 has 15 residues. Written as DNA, the CDR3 is TGTGCCAGCAGCTTAGCGGGGACAGGGAATCACGAGCAGTACTTC. It translates to CASSLAGTGNHEQYF.

V gene TRBV29-1 combines with J gene TRBJ1-1; TRBD1 aligns across 8 bases. The CDR3 consists of 13 residues. J was trimmed by 5 bases and V by 6 bases; bases with no gene match: 8. Germline CDR1 reads SQVTM; CDR2 reads ANQGSEA. CDR3 sequence reads: CSVRQGTTTEAFF. The DNA for the CDR3 is TGCAGCGTCCGACAGGGGACTACGACTGAAGCTTTCTTT.

The chain has TRBV7-2 and TRBJ2-5; 10 positions match TRBD2. The V and J ends lost 3 bases and 2 bases, in that order; junction bases with no gene match: 6. There are 16 residues in the CDR3. Looked up from germline, CDR1 is SGHTA and CDR2 is FQGNSA. In DNA, the CDR3 is TGTGCCAGCAGCTTTGGACTAGCGGTAAAACAAGAGACCCAGTACTTC. It is translated as CASSFGLAVKQETQYF. Full variable domain (outside the CDR3, taken from reference TRBV7-2 and TRBJ2-5): GAGVSQSPSNKVTEKGKDVELRCDPISGHTALYWYRQSLGQGLEFLIYFQGNSAPDKSGLPSDRFSAERTGGSVSTLTIQRTQQEDSAVYLCASSFGLAVKQETQYFGPGTRLLVL.